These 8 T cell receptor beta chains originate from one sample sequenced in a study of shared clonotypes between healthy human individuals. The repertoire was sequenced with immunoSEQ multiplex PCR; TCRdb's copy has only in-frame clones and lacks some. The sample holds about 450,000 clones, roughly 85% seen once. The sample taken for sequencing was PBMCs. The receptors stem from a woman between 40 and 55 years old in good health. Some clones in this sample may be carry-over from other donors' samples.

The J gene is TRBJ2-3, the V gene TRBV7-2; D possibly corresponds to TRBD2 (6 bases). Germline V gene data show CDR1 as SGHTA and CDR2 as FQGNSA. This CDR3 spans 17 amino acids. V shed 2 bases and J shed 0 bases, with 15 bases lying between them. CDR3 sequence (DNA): TGTGCCAGCAGCTTAAGTGTAGGGGCGGGAAGCACAGATACGCAGTATTTT. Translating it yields CASSLSVGAGSTDTQYF.

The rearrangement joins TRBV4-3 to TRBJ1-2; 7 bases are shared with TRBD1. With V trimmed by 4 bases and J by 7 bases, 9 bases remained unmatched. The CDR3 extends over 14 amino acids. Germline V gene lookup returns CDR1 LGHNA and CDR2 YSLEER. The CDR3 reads CASSRAGGSSGYTF. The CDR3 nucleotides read TGCGCCAGCAGCCGAGCAGGGGGAAGTAGTGGCTACACCTTC.

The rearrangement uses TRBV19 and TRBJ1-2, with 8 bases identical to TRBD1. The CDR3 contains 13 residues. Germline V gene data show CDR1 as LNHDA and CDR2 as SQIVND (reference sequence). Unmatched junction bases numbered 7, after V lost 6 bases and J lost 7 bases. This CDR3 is CASSRTGGGGYTF. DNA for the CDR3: TGTGCCAGTAGCCGAACAGGGGGTGGTGGCTACACCTTC.

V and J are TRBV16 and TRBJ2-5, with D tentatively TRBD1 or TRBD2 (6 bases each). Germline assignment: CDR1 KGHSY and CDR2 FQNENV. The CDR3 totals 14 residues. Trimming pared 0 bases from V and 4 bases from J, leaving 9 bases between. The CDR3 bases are TGTGCCAGCAGCCAATCGTCGGGGGCAGAGACCCAGTACTTC. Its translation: CASSQSSGAETQYF.

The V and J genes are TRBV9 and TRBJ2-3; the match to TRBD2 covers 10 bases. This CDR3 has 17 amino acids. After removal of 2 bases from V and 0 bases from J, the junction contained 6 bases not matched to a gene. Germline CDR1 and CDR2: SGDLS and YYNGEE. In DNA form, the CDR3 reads TGTGCCAGCAGCGTTCGGGGGACTAGCGAGAGCACAGATACGCAGTATTTT. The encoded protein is CASSVRGTSESTDTQYF.

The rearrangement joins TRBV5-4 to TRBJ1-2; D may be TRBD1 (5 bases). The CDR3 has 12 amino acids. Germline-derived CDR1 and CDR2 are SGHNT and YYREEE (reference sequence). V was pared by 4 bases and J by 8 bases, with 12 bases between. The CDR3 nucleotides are TGTGCCAGCAGCCGTGGGGCTGGAGGCTACACCTTC. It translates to CASSRGAGGYTF.

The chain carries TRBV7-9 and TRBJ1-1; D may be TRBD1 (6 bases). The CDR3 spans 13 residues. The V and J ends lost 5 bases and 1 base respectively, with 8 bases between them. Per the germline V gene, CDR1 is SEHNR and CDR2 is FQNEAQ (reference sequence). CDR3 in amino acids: CASSGQKNTEAFF. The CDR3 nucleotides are TGTGCCAGCAGCGGACAGAAGAACACTGAAGCTTTCTTT.

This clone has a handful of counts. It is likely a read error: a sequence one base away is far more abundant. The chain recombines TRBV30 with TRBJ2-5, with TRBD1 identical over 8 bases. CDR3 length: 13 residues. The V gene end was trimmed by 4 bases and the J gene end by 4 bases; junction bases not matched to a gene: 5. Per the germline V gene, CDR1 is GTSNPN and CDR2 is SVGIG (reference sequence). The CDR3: CAWTRTGRETQYF. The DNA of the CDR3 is TGTGCCTGGACCCGGACAGGGAGAGAGACCCAGTACTTC. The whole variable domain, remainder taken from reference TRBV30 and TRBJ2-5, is SQTIHQWPATLVQPVGSPLSLECTVEGTSNPNLYWYRQAAGRGLQLLFYSVGIGQISSEVPQNLSASRPQDRQFILSSKKLLLSDSGFYLCAWTRTGRETQYFGPGTRLLVL.